The sequence of this TCR beta chain was determined in a study of T cell repertoires in cytomegalovirus infection. MiXCR, run by TCRdb on the reads, gives a single entry per CDR3 protein. This sample has 300,000 or so distinct CDR3 sequences, with about 25% found just once. Trimming removed 3 bases at V and 0 bases at J, with 7 bases between. Germline loops: CDR1 SGHNT, CDR2 YYREEE (reference sequence). The CDR3 totals 13 residues. The material sequenced was PBMCs. This receptor was obtained from a human donor in good health (CMV status not recorded). Some clones in this sample may be carry-over from other donors' samples. The rearrangement links TRBV5-4 to TRBJ2-7; perhaps TRBD1 as D (6 bases). The CDR3 sequence: CASSWGRSYEQYF. The CDR3 bases are TGTGCCAGCAGCTGGGGGCGCTCCTACGAGCAGTACTTC.